A single sample gave rise to the 17 T cell receptor beta chains below, sequenced in a study of blood T cell repertoires in COVID-19. Method: immunoSEQ multiplex PCR; TCRdb's copy keeps in-frame clones and lacks some. Of roughly 60,000 clones in the sample, roughly 88% were seen once. Material: peripheral blood. These receptors were taken from a human donor in a cohort sampled during active COVID-19.

This chain joins TRBV7-9 and TRBJ1-6, with D maybe TRBD1 (6 bases). The CDR3 length is 17 residues. V lost 5 bases and J 12 bases, leaving 26 bases between the germline ends. Germline V gene sequence: CDR1 SEHNR, CDR2 FQNEAQ (reference sequence). CDR3 amino acids: CASSNPQEAGARGPLHF. The DNA of the CDR3 is TGTGCCAGCAGCAACCCCCAGGAGGCAGGGGCGAGGGGACCCCTCCACTTT.

The chain is built from TRBV18 and TRBJ2-2; a possible D gene is TRBD1 (6 bases). The CDR3 is made up of 18 amino acids. Trimming took 0 bases from V and 1 from J, leaving 15 bases between them. Germline values: CDR1 KGHSH, CDR2 LQKENI. CDR3 residues: CASSPPQGRVVNTGELFF. CDR3 nucleotide sequence: TGTGCCAGCTCACCACCACAGGGTCGAGTCGTGAACACCGGGGAGCTGTTTTTT.

This clone was counted only a few times. The rearrangement uses TRBV4-2 and TRBJ2-5; 7 bases map to TRBD2. The CDR3 extends over 15 amino acids. V was clipped by 0 bases and J by 2 bases; unmatched bases: 3. Germline assignment: CDR1 LGHNA and CDR2 YNFKEQ. CDR3 residues: CASSQDSGDQETQYF. The DNA for the CDR3 is TGTGCCAGCAGCCAAGACAGCGGGGATCAAGAGACCCAGTACTTC.

The rearrangement uses TRBV6-5 and TRBJ1-2; 9 nucleotides agree with TRBD1. Looked up from germline, CDR1 is MNHEY and CDR2 is SVGAGI. The CDR3 has 15 residues. The J segment lost 6 bases and the V segment lost 0 bases, leaving 5 bases of the junction unmatched. The CDR3 loop reads CASSYSGQGYHGYTF. DNA for the CDR3: TGTGCCAGCAGTTACTCGGGACAGGGTTACCATGGCTACACCTTC.

V gene TRBV19 combines with J gene TRBJ2-1; D gene uncertain. The CDR3 sequence is 13 residues long. CDR1 and CDR2 from the germline V gene are LNHDA and SQIVND (reference sequence). V gave up 4 bases and J gave up 9 bases, with 13 bases separating them. In DNA, the CDR3 is TGTGCCAGTAGTACACTCCTTAGTGGTGAGCAGTTCTTC. The encoded protein is CASSTLLSGEQFF.

The V gene is TRBV28, the J gene TRBJ1-5; 7 nucleotides agree with TRBD1. This CDR3 contains 15 residues. Per the germline V gene, CDR1 is MDHEN and CDR2 is SYDVKM. The junction had 6 bases not matched to a gene; V was cut back by 7 bases and J by 0 bases. The CDR3 DNA reads as TGTGCCAGCAATGCGGGACAGTATAGCAATCAGCCCCAGCATTTT. Translation gives CASNAGQYSNQPQHF.

This clone was observed a few times. The same CDR3 is also encoded by other DNA sequences in this sample. The J gene is TRBJ2-7, the V gene TRBV28, with D possibly TRBD1 on 5 matching bases. The CDR3 length is 13 residues. Germline CDR1 MDHEN, CDR2 SYDVKM. Trimming left V 3 bases short and J 0 bases short, with 6 bases between. The CDR3 nucleotides read TGTGCCAGCAGTTTGGACAACTCCTACGAGCAGTACTTC. It is translated as CASSLDNSYEQYF.

This clone appeared a few times. This chain connects TRBV5-1 to TRBJ2-7; D uncertain. The CDR3 totals 13 residues. Germline lookup yields CDR1 SGHRS and CDR2 YFSETQ. Trimming pared 0 bases from V and 6 bases from J, leaving 10 bases between. In DNA form, the CDR3 reads TGCGCCAGCAGCTTGGATCTGTTCGGCGAGCAGTACTTC. Translating it yields CASSLDLFGEQYF.

This clone has a single count. The chain has TRBV5-6 and TRBJ2-3; TRBD2 aligns across 8 bases. The CDR3 is made up of 14 amino acids. With 4 bases clipped from V and 5 bases from J, the junction kept 6 bases outside the gene matches. Germline V gene lookup returns CDR1 SGHDT and CDR2 YYEEEE. In DNA, the CDR3 is TGTGCCAGCAGCGTGCGGGAGGCGAAAGATACGCAGTATTTT. It encodes CASSVREAKDTQYF.

The chain employs TRBV5-6 and TRBJ2-5; TRBD2 aligns across 7 bases. Germline CDR1 and CDR2: SGHDT and YYEEEE. This CDR3 has 16 residues. The trim removed 4 bases at V and 4 bases at J, leaving 13 bases unmatched. The CDR3 DNA sequence: TGTGCCAGCAGCCTTGAAGAAAGCGGGGCAATAGAGACCCAGTACTTC. This gives the protein CASSLEESGAIETQYF.

The chain uses TRBV2 and TRBJ2-7; 8 bases match TRBD1. The CDR3 has 14 residues. Trimming cost V 7 bases and J 4 bases; bases outside gene matches: 9. The V gene's germline CDR1 is SNHLY and CDR2 FYNNEI. The DNA of the CDR3 is TGTGCCAGCAAAATCCAGGGGGCGCGTTACGAGCAGTACTTC. Its protein is CASKIQGARYEQYF.

The CDR3 spells CASSTLNRDSPKNIQYF. CDR3 coding DNA: TGTGCCAGTAGTACCCTAAACCGGGACAGTCCCAAAAACATTCAGTACTTC. The gene calls are TRBV19 and TRBJ2-4; 7 bases fit TRBD1. Trimming at V came to 4 bases and at J to 2 bases, leaving 11 bases not matched to a gene. The CDR3 is made up of 17 amino acids. The germline V gene has CDR1 LNHDA and CDR2 SQIVND (reference sequence).

The CDR3 nucleotides are TGTGCCAGCAGCTCCACTAGCGGAAACCCCTACGAGCAGTACTTC. Translation: CASSSTSGNPYEQYF. The chain has TRBV11-3 and TRBJ2-7; TRBD2 matches 8 bases. The CDR3 has 15 amino acids. Germline loops: CDR1 SGHNT, CDR2 YENEEA. Trimming at V came to 4 bases and at J to 2 bases, leaving 7 bases not matched to a gene.

CDR3 sequence: CASSLGGVGELFF. Here the CDR3 DNA reads TGCGCCAGCAGCTTGGGCGGGGTCGGGGAGCTGTTTTTT. The genes are TRBV5-1 and TRBJ2-2; perhaps TRBD2 as D (6 bases). Trimming cost V 0 bases and J 7 bases, with 7 bases left between them. CDR3 length equals 13 residues. Per germline, CDR1 SGHRS and CDR2 YFSETQ.

The rearrangement joins TRBV11-2 to TRBJ2-7; 7 bases agree with TRBD2. V trimming: 6 bases; J trimming: 4 bases; junction bases outside the gene matches: 6. This CDR3 is 13 amino acids long. CDR1 SGHAT and CDR2 FQNNGV come from the germline V gene. CDR3 loop: CASSWAGVYEQYF. CDR3 bases: TGTGCCAGCAGTTGGGCGGGAGTTTACGAGCAGTACTTC.

The chain combines TRBV6-6 with TRBJ2-7, with 11 nucleotides matching TRBD2. Trimming cost V 6 bases and J 5 bases; bases outside gene matches: 12. CDR3 length: 16 amino acids. The germline CDR1 and CDR2 sequences are MNHNY and SVGAGI (reference sequence). The CDR3 sequence: CASSHGLAGGSHEQYF. CDR3 coding DNA: TGTGCCAGCAGCCACGGGCTAGCGGGAGGTTCCCACGAGCAGTACTTC.

The DNA for the CDR3 is TGTGCCAGCAGTACCCCGCGGGGACTAGCGGGTTACAATGAGCAGTTCTTC. Translating it yields CASSTPRGLAGYNEQFF. The V and J genes are TRBV28 and TRBJ2-1; 12 bases fit TRBD2. V shed 5 bases and J 4 bases; nucleotides not matched to a gene: 9. The CDR3 length is 17 residues. The germline gives CDR1 MDHEN, CDR2 SYDVKM.